Below, 10 T cell receptor beta chains from the same sample are listed, as sequenced in a study of OX40 agonist ivuxolimab in advanced cancers. Clones were read by immunoSEQ multiplex PCR, and TCRdb kept only the in-frame ones, dropping some. The sample carries 20,000 to 30,000 clones, more than 80% recorded once. The sample was CD4+ or CD8+ T cells sorted from blood, taken in a trial of the OX40 agonist ivuxolimab. The receptors were sampled from an adult with an advanced solid tumor such as melanoma, head and neck, liver or kidney cancer.

This clone was seen more than once but under ten times. The chain is built from TRBV4-1 and TRBJ1-5; no reliable D call. Germline CDR1 reads MGHRA; CDR2 reads YSYEKL. Trimming removed 1 base from V and 4 bases from J, with 8 bases in between. The CDR3 has 14 amino acids. CDR3 in DNA: TGCGCCAGCAGCCAAGTCACGGGAAATCAGCCCCAGCATTTT. This codes for CASSQVTGNQPQHF.

This chain connects TRBV14 to TRBJ2-2; weak D call: TRBD1 (6 bases). The CDR3 has 14 residues. In germline, CDR1 is SGHDN, CDR2 FVKESK. Trimming cost V 6 bases and J 6 bases, with 14 bases left between them. Here the CDR3 reads CASRHTGFAGELFF. The CDR3 coding sequence is TGTGCCAGCAGACATACAGGGTTCGCCGGGGAGCTGTTTTTT.

This clone came up once. This chain links TRBV4-1 with TRBJ2-4; 8 nucleotides align to TRBD2. The CDR3 totals 12 residues. V was pared by 4 bases and J by 10 bases, with 3 bases of the junction left unmatched. Germline loops: CDR1 MGHRA, CDR2 YSYEKL. CDR3 residues: CASSRSGRIQYF. CDR3 DNA sequence: TGCGCCAGCAGCCGCAGCGGGAGAATTCAGTACTTC.

V gene TRBV6-1 combines with J gene TRBJ1-1; D is undetermined. Germline V gene data show CDR1 as MNHNS and CDR2 as SASEGT. The length of the CDR3 is 14 residues. Between the trimmed V and J ends, which lost 6 bases and 1 base, there was a span of 12 bases. The DNA of the CDR3 is TGTGCCAGCAGGGAGACACCAAAGAACACTGAAGCTTTCTTT. This codes for CASRETPKNTEAFF.

The chain is built from TRBV27 and TRBJ1-2, with unresolved D. The V gene's germline CDR1 is MNHEY and CDR2 SMNVEV (reference sequence). The CDR3 contains 13 residues. V dropped 4 bases and J dropped 2 bases, with 8 bases sitting between them. The CDR3 DNA reads TGTGCCAGCAGTTCGACCCTCAACTATGGCTACACCTTC. This codes for CASSSTLNYGYTF.

The chain combines TRBV14 with TRBJ2-3, with D perhaps matching TRBD1 (7 bases). Trimming pared 1 base from V and 0 bases from J, leaving 11 bases between. CDR1 is SGHDN and CDR2 is FVKESK in the germline V gene. The CDR3 extends over 16 amino acids. The CDR3 nucleotides read TGTGCCAGCAGCCAAGGAGGAGGGGGCAGCACAGATACGCAGTATTTT. Its protein product is CASSQGGGGSTDTQYF.

The genes are TRBV7-9 and TRBJ1-1, with D perhaps matching TRBD1 (5 bases). V dropped 0 bases and J dropped 7 bases, with 15 bases sitting between them. The germline gives CDR1 SEHNR, CDR2 FQNEAQ (reference sequence). The CDR3 loop spans 15 amino acids. The CDR3 protein is CASSLALGREDEAFF. In DNA form, the CDR3 reads TGTGCCAGCAGCTTAGCCTTGGGCAGGGAGGATGAAGCTTTCTTT.

The chain carries TRBV29-1 and TRBJ2-7, with D possibly matching TRBD2 (5 bases). The CDR3 sequence is 15 residues long. Trimming shortened V by 4 bases and J by 6 bases, and 22 bases separated the two germline ends. Germline-derived CDR1 and CDR2 are SQVTM and ANQGSEA. The CDR3 sequence: CSVAGWSPIDSEQYF. The CDR3 coding sequence is TGCAGCGTTGCGGGGTGGAGCCCCATAGACTCCGAGCAGTACTTC.

V and J are TRBV2 and TRBJ2-3; D uncertain. The CDR3 consists of 11 residues. V lost 6 bases and J 4 bases, leaving 5 bases between the germline ends. Looked up from germline, CDR1 is SNHLY and CDR2 is FYNNEI. CDR3 bases: TGTGCCAGCAGGTATCCAGATACGCAGTATTTT. It yields the protein CASRYPDTQYF. Full variable domain (missing parts from reference TRBV2 and TRBJ2-3): EPEVTQTPSHQVTQMGQEVILRCVPISNHLYFYWYRQILGQKVEFLVSFYNNEISEKSEIFDDQFSVERPDGSNFTLKIRSTKLEDSAMYFCASRYPDTQYFGPGTRLTVL.

The chain combines TRBV27 with TRBJ2-1, with a possible D match to TRBD2 (5 bases). Trimming stripped 2 bases from V and 2 bases from J, with 13 bases between. Germline values: CDR1 MNHEY, CDR2 SMNVEV (reference sequence). The length of the CDR3 is 16 residues. The CDR3 DNA is TGTGCCAGCAGTTTAAGCGGCGGACCGACCTACAATGAGCAGTTCTTC. The encoded protein is CASSLSGGPTYNEQFF.